The clone carrying this T cell receptor beta chain turned up a few times. Antigen unknown. Germline loops: CDR1 SGDLS, CDR2 YYNGEE. V lost 0 bases to trimming and J lost 4 bases, with 6 bases between them. The CDR3 length is 13 residues. The data are from a study of response to subunit inactivated influenza vaccine. TCRdb re-derived calls from the RT-PCR reads in MiXCR, one entry per CDR3 protein. The table records more than 450,000 distinct CDR3 sequences, roughly 12% of them present only once. Study results and caveats: Authors suggested each seasonal influenza vaccination recruits few new T cells.

This receptor was identified in a man aged 45-65 years who received an inactivated influenza vaccine. This chain connects TRBV9 to TRBJ2-3; D gene ambiguous. Here the sequenced sample was PBMCs from blood, taken on the day of vaccination. The CDR3 DNA reads as TGTGCCAGCAGCGTAGGAATCTCAGATACGCAGTATTTT. Encoded protein: CASSVGISDTQYF.